The TCR beta chain described here comes from a study of molecular identifiers for immune sequencing clone quantification. There are many counts of this clonotype. From the PCR reads, TCRdb called clonotypes with MiXCR, one entry per CDR3 protein. The sample lists just under 650,000 distinct CDR3 sequences; less than 20% were seen once. CDR1 is MDHEN and CDR2 is SYDVKM in the germline V gene. Trimming took 8 bases from V and 1 from J, leaving 14 bases between them. CDR3 length equals 14 residues. The clonotype was recovered from a human donor in good health. Some libraries in this study had Jurkat cell RNA spiked in. V is TRBV28 and J is TRBJ1-1; D perhaps matches TRBD1 (5 bases). The source material was naive CD8+ T cells from blood, with Jurkat cell RNA spiked in. Noted subset: FACS-sorted CD8+CD4-CCR7+CD45RA+ naive T cells. Here the CDR3 reads CASHPGFENTEAFF. The CDR3 region has the DNA TGTGCCAGCCATCCAGGGTTTGAGAACACTGAAGCTTTCTTT.